The 8 T cell receptor beta chains presented below share a single source sample, sequenced in a study of blood T cell repertoires in COVID-19. Sequencing was performed with immunoSEQ multiplex PCR; in TCRdb, only in-frame clones are kept and a portion is missing. The sample lists 80,000 to 95,000 clones, over 80% seen once, with under 35% in the top ten. Sequenced sample: peripheral blood. These receptors came from a woman older than 75 with active or convalescent COVID-19.

The genes are TRBV7-9 and TRBJ1-3; 9 bases line up with TRBD1. CDR3 length: 15 residues. Germline V gene lookup returns CDR1 SEHNR and CDR2 FQNEAQ (reference sequence). Trimming took 0 bases from V and 4 from J; bases not matched to a gene: 1. This CDR3 reads CASSLAGTGGNTIYF. Written as DNA, the CDR3 is TGTGCCAGCAGCTTAGCCGGGACAGGGGGAAACACCATATATTTT.

This clone was detected once. The J gene is TRBJ2-7, the V gene TRBV6-5, with 7 bases lining up with TRBD1. Per germline, CDR1 MNHEY and CDR2 SVGAGI. The CDR3 covers 12 residues. Trimming cost V 6 bases and J 7 bases; bases outside gene matches: 6. CDR3 protein: CASRTPGGEQYF. CDR3 nucleotides: TGTGCCAGCAGAACCCCAGGGGGTGAGCAGTACTTC.

The chain combines TRBV29-1 with TRBJ1-1; tentatively, D is TRBD1 (5 bases). Trimming pared 5 bases from V and 0 bases from J, leaving 16 bases between. Looked up from germline, CDR1 is SQVTM and CDR2 is ANQGSEA. This CDR3 has 15 amino acids. The CDR3 sequence is CSVREDGALNTEAFF. CDR3 coding DNA: TGCAGCGTTAGGGAAGATGGGGCCCTGAACACTGAAGCTTTCTTT.

The chain is built from TRBV28 and TRBJ2-7, with 11 bases lining up with TRBD2. Germline CDR1 and CDR2: MDHEN and SYDVKM. The CDR3 runs to 14 residues. Trimming at V came to 6 bases and at J to 4 bases, leaving 5 bases not matched to a gene. The CDR3 sequence: CASRPGLAVYEQYF. For the CDR3, the DNA is TGTGCCAGCAGGCCGGGACTAGCGGTTTACGAGCAGTACTTC.

The chain's CDR3 is CASSYTMGLANEQFF. Here the CDR3 DNA reads TGTGCCAGCAGTTACACGATGGGACTAGCCAATGAGCAGTTCTTC. The gene calls are TRBV6-5 and TRBJ2-1; 9 nucleotides match TRBD2. The ends lost 2 bases at V and 6 bases at J; junction bases unmatched: 5. From germline, CDR1 is MNHEY and CDR2 SVGAGI. CDR3 length: 15 residues.

The chain links TRBV2 to TRBJ2-1; 8 bases match TRBD1. V dropped 6 bases and J dropped 1; count of bases not matched to a gene: 5. The CDR3 extends over 15 amino acids. CDR1 is SNHLY and CDR2 is FYNNEI in the germline V gene. The CDR3 nucleotides read TGTGCCAGCAGCCAACAGGGGGGATCCTACAATGAGCAGTTCTTC. Protein: CASSQQGGSYNEQFF.

This clone was recorded a few times. The chain has TRBV6-2 or TRBV6-3 and TRBJ1-1; D is ambiguous. Trimming took off 2 bases at V and 4 bases at J, with 11 bases between the two ends. Germline CDR1 and CDR2: MNHEY and SVGEGT. CDR3 length equals 14 residues. The CDR3 DNA reads as TGTGCCAGCAGTTACACGAGGATGGGCACTGAAGCTTTCTTT. Translated: CASSYTRMGTEAFF.

The chain couples TRBV14 to TRBJ1-6; 9 positions match TRBD1. With 4 bases clipped from V and 7 bases from J, the junction kept 5 bases outside the gene matches. CDR3 size: 15 residues. CDR1 SGHDN and CDR2 FVKESK come from the germline V gene. The CDR3 nucleotides read TGTGCCAGCAGCCTTTTTGGACAGGGGAATTCACCCCTCCACTTT. Its protein product is CASSLFGQGNSPLHF.